The sequence of this T cell receptor beta chain was determined in a study of blood T cell repertoires in COVID-19. On the study more broadly: The United States, Italy and Spain supplied acute and convalescent COVID-19 samples. T cells, B-cell-depleted T cells, or PBMCs supplied cDNA or gDNA.

CDR1 MNHEY and CDR2 SVGAGI come from the germline V gene. The CDR3 length is 13 residues. V was cut by 8 bases and J by 0 bases, with 10 bases left in between. How the authors handled the data: Amplification of reference gene primers was used by the study to estimate nucleated cell counts. Assay: immunoSEQ multiplex PCR; the TCRdb copy retains only in-frame clones and omits some. The V and J calls and clone size come from that table; D and trimming were worked out from the DNA. The sample includes tens of thousands of clones, just over 85% of them seen just once. The material sequenced was peripheral blood. V and J are TRBV6-5 and TRBJ1-2; D is perhaps TRBD1 (5 bases). The receptor's source is a human donor in a cohort sampled during active COVID-19. The CDR3 sequence is CASWKTANYGYTF. The CDR3 DNA reads as TGTGCCAGCTGGAAGACAGCTAACTATGGCTACACCTTC.